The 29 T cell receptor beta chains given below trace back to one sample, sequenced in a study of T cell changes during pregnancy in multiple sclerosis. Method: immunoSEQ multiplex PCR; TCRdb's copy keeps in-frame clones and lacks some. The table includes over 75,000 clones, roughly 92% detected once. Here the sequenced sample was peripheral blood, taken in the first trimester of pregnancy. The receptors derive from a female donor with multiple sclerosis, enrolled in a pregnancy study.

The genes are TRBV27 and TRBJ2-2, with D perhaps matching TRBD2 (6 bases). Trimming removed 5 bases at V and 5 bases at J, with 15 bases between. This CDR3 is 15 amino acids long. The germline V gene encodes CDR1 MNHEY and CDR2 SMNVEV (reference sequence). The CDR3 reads CASSPPGLSTGELFF. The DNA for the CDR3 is TGTGCCAGCAGTCCCCCGGGACTCTCTACCGGGGAGCTGTTTTTT.

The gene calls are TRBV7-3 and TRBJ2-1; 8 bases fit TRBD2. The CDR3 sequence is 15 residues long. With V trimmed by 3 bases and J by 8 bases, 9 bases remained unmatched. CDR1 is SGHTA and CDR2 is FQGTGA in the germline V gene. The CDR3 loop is CASSFGAGGYDEQFF. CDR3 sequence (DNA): TGTGCCAGCAGCTTCGGGGCGGGAGGTTATGATGAGCAGTTCTTC.

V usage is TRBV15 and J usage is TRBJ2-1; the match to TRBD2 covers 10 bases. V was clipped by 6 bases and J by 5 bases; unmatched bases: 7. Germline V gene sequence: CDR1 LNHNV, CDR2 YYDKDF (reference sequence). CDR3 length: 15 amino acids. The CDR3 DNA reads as TGTGCCACCAGTATAGCGGGAGGATTAGACAATGAGCAGTTCTTC. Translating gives CATSIAGGLDNEQFF.

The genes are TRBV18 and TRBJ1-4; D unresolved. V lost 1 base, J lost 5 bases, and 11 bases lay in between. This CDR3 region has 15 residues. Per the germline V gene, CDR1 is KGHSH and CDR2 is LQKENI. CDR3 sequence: CASSPRGRENEKLFF. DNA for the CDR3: TGTGCCAGCTCACCACGAGGGAGAGAGAATGAAAAACTGTTTTTT.

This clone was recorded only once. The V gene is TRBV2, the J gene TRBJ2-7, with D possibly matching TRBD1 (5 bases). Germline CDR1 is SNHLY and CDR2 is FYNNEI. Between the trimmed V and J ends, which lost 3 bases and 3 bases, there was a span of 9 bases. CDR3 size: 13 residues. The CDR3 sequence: CASSETALYEQYF. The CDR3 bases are TGTGCCAGCAGTGAGACAGCACTCTACGAGCAGTACTTC. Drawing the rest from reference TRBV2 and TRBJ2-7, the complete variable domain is EPEVTQTPSHQVTQMGQEVILRCVPISNHLYFYWYRQILGQKVEFLVSFYNNEISEKSEIFDDQFSVERPDGSNFTLKIRSTKLEDSAMYFCASSETALYEQYFGPGTRLTVT.

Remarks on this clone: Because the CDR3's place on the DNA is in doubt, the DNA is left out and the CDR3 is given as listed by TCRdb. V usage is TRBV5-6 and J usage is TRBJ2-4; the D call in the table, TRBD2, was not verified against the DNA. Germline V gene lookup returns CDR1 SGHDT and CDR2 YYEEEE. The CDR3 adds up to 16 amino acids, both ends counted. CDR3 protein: CASSSSAGRFFGIQYF.

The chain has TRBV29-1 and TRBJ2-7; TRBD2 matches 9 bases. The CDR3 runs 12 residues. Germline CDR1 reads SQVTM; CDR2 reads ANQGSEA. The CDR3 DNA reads TGCGGCGGGGGGGGGAGTACCTACGAGCAGTACTTC. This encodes CGGGGSTYEQYF.

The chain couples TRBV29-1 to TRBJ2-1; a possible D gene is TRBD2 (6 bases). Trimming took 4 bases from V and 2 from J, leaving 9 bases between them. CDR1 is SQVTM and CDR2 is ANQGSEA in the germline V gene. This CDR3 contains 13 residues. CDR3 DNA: TGCAGCGTTGGGAGGGTCACCTACAATGAGCAGTTCTTC. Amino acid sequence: CSVGRVTYNEQFF.

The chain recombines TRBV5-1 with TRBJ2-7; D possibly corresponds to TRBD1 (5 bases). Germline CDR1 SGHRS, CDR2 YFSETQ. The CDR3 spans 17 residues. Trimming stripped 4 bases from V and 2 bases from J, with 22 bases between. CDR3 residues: CASSLRQQMTATYEQYF. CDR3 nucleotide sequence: TGCGCCAGCAGCCTGCGTCAGCAAATGACAGCCACCTACGAGCAGTACTTC. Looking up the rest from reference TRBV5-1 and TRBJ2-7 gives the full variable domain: KAGVTQTPRYLIKTRGQQVTLSCSPISGHRSVSWYQQTPGQGLQFLFEYFSETQRNKGNFPGRFSGRQFSNSRSEMNVSTLELGDSALYLCASSLRQQMTATYEQYFGPGTRLTVT.

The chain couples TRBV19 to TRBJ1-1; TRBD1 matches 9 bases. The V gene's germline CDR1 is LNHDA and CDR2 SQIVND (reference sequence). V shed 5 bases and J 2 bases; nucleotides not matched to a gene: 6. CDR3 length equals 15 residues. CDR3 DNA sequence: TGTGCCAGTAGTCCCGGGACAGGGATAAACACTGAAGCTTTCTTT. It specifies CASSPGTGINTEAFF.

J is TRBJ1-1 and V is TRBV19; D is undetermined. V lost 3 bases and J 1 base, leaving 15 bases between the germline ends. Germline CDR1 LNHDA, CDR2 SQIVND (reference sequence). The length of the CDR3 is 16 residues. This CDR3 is CASSMALRAKNTEAFF. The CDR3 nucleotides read TGTGCCAGTAGTATGGCCCTGCGGGCCAAGAACACTGAAGCTTTCTTT. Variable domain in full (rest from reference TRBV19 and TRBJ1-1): DGGITQSPKYLFRKEGQNVTLSCEQNLNHDAMYWYRQDPGQGLRLIYYSQIVNDFQKGDIAEGYSVSREKKESFPLTVTSAQKNPTAFYLCASSMALRAKNTEAFFGQGTRLTVV.

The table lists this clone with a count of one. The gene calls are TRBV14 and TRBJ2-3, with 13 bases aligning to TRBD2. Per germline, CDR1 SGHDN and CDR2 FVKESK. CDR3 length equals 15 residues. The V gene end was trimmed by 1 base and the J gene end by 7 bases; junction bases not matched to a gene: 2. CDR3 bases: TGTGCCAGCAGCCAAGGACTAGCGGGAGGCAATACGCAGTATTTT. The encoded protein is CASSQGLAGGNTQYF.

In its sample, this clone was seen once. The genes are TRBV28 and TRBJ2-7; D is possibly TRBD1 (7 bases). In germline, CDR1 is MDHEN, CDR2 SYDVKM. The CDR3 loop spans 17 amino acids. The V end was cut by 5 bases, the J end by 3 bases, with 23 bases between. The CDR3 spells CASSPGGLGGQLYEQYF. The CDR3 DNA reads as TGTGCCAGCAGTCCCGGGGGTCTAGGGGGACAGCTCTACGAGCAGTACTTC.

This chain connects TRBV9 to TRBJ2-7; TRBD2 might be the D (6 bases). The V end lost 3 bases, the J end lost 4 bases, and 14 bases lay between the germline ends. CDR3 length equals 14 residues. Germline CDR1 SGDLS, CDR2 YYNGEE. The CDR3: CASSAGIGGYEQYF. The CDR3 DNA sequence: TGTGCCAGCAGCGCGGGGATCGGGGGATACGAGCAGTACTTC.

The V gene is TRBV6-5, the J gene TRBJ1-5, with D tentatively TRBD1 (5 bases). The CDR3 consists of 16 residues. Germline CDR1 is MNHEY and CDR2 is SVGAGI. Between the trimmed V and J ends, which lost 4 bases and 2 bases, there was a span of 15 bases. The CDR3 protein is CASSSLGTGGNQPQHF. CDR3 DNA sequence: TGTGCCAGCAGTTCGCTCGGGACGGGAGGCAATCAGCCCCAGCATTTT.

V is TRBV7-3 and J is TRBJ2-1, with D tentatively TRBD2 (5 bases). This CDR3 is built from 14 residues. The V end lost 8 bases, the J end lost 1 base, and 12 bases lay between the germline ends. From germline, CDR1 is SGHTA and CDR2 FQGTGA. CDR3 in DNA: TGTGCCAGCTCGAGGGAGAGTTCCTACAATGAGCAGTTCTTC. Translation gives CASSRESSYNEQFF. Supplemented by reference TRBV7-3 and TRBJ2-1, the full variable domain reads GAGVSQTPSNKVTEKGKYVELRCDPISGHTALYWYRQSLGQGPEFLIYFQGTGAADDSGLPNDRFFAVRPEGSVSTLKIQRTERGDSAVYLCASSRESSYNEQFFGPGTRLTVL.

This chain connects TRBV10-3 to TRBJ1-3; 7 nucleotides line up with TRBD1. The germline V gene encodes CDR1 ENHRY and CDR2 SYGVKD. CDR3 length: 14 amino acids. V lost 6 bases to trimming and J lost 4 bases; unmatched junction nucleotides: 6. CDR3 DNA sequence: TGTGCCATCAGACCTACAGGGGACGGAAACACCATATATTTT. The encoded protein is CAIRPTGDGNTIYF.

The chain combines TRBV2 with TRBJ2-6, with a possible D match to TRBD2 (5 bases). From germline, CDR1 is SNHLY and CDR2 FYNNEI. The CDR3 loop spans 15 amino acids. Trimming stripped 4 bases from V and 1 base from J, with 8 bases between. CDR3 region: CASSGTDSGANVLTF. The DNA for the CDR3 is TGTGCCAGCAGTGGGACTGATTCTGGGGCCAACGTCCTGACTTTC. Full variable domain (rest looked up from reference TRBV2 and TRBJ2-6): EPEVTQTPSHQVTQMGQEVILRCVPISNHLYFYWYRQILGQKVEFLVSFYNNEISEKSEIFDDQFSVERPDGSNFTLKIRSTKLEDSAMYFCASSGTDSGANVLTFGAGSRLTVL.

This CDR3 is CASSINGQGLQPQHF. As DNA, the CDR3 is TGTGCCAGTAGTATTAACGGGCAGGGACTTCAGCCCCAGCATTTT. This sequence joins TRBV19 and TRBJ1-5; D might be TRBD1 (5 bases). CDR3 length equals 15 residues. CDR1 LNHDA and CDR2 SQIVND come from the germline V gene (reference sequence). Trimming stripped 3 bases from V and 6 bases from J, with 15 bases between.

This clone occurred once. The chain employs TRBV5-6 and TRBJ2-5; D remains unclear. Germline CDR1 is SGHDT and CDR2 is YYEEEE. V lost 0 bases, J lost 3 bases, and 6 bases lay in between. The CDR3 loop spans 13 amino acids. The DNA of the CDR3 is TGTGCCAGCAGCTTGGATATAGAAGAGACCCAGTACTTC. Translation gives CASSLDIEETQYF. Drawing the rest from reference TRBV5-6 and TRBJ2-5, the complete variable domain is DAGVTQSPTHLIKTRGQQVTLRCSPKSGHDTVSWYQQALGQGPQFIFQYYEEEERQRGNFPDRFSGHQFPNYSSELNVNALLLGDSALYLCASSLDIEETQYFGPGTRLLVL.

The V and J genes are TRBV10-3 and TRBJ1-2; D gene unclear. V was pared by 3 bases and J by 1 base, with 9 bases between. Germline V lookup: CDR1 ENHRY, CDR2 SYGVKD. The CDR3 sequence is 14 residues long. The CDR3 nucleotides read TGTGCCATCAGTGACGGAGGTAATAACTATGGCTACACCTTC. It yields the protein CAISDGGNNYGYTF.

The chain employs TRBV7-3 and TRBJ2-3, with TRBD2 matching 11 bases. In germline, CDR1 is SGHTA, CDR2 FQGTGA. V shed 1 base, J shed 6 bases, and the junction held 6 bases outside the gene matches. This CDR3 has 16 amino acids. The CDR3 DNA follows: TGTGCCAGCAGCTTAATAGCGGGAGGGGATAAGGATACGCAGTATTTT. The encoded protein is CASSLIAGGDKDTQYF.

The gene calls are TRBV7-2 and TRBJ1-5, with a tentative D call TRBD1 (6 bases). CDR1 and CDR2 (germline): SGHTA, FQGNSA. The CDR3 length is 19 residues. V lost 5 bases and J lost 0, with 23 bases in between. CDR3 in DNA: TGTGCCAGCAGCCAAGAAGACCACAGGGCTTTTTATAGCAATCAGCCCCAGCATTTT. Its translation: CASSQEDHRAFYSNQPQHF.

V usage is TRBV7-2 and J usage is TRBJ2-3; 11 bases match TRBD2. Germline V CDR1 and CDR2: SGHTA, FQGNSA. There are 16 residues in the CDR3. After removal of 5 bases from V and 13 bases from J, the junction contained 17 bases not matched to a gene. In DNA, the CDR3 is TGTGCCAGCAGCCTATCCCCGGGACTAGCGGACGGGAGAAAGTATTTT. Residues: CASSLSPGLADGRKYF.

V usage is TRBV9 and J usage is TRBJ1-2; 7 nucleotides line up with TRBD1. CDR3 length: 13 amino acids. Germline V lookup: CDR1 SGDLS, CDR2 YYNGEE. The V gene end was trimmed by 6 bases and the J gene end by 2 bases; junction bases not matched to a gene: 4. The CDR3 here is CASTPGGNYGYTF. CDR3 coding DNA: TGTGCCAGCACCCCAGGGGGAAACTATGGCTACACCTTC. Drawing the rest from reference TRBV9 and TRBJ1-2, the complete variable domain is DSGVTQTPKHLITATGQRVTLRCSPRSGDLSVYWYQQSLDQGLQFLIQYYNGEERAKGNILERFSAQQFPDLHSELNLSSLELGDSALYFCASTPGGNYGYTFGSGTRLTVV.

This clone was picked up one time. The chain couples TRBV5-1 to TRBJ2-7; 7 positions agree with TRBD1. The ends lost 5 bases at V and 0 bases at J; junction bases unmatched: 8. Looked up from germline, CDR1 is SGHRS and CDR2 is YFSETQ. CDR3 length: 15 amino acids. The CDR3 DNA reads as TGCGCCAGCAGTTCCGGACAGGAATTCTCCTACGAGCAGTACTTC. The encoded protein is CASSSGQEFSYEQYF.

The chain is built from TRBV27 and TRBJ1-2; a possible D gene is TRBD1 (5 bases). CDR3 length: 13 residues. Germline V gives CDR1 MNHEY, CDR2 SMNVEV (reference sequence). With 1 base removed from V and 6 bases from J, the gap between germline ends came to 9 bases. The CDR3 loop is CASSLYSGHGYTF. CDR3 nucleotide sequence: TGTGCCAGCAGTTTATACTCAGGGCATGGCTACACCTTC.

The CDR3 DNA is TGTGCCAGCAGCCAGCGTGAATTGAGCGAGCAGTACTTC. This encodes CASSQRELSEQYF. The chain carries TRBV7-2 and TRBJ2-7; D is ambiguous. The CDR3 has 13 amino acids. Trimming took off 5 bases at V and 6 bases at J, with 14 bases between the two ends. CDR1 is SGHTA and CDR2 is FQGNSA in the germline V gene.

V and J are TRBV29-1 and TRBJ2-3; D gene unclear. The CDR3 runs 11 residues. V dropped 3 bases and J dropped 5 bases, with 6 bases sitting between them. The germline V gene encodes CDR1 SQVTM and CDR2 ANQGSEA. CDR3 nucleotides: TGCAGCGTTGACCTCGGAGATACGCAGTATTTT. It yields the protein CSVDLGDTQYF.